One sample yielded the 31 T cell receptor beta chains listed below, sequenced in a study of vaccination and CD4 T cells after COVID-19. Sequencing of the DNA from cultured CD4+ T cells was carried out with the Oncomine TCR Beta short-read assay. MiXCR, applied by TCRdb to the PCR reads, yields one record per CDR3 protein. The table shows fewer than 20,000 distinct CDR3 sequences, with roughly 73% occurring only once. Which antigens these TCRs recognize remains unknown. The treatment is: approximately nine-day PBMC culture with coronavirus spike peptide pools or control peptides (ViraFEST assay). Sequences were derived from CD4+ T cells from blood, cultured in vitro, sampled after SARS-CoV-2 vaccination. All receptors derive from a human donor who received a COVID-19 vaccine.

The V and J genes are TRBV5-7 and TRBJ1-2; a weak D match, TRBD1 (5 bases). TRBV5-7 is recorded as an ORF, its role being uncertain. There are 13 residues in the CDR3. Deletions cut 0 bases from V and 3 bases from J, with 6 bases between. Here the CDR3 reads CASSLVGDYGYTF. Written as DNA, the CDR3 is TGTGCCAGCAGCTTGGTAGGGGACTATGGCTACACCTTC.

This clonotype showed up just once. V gene TRBV15 combines with J gene TRBJ1-6, with TRBD1 as a possible D gene (6 bases). The germline V and J ends were trimmed by 0 bases and 6 bases, with 12 bases remaining between them. Germline CDR1 is LNHNV and CDR2 is YYDKDF (reference sequence). CDR3 length: 16 residues. The CDR3 loop is CATSRDYGQINSPLHF. The CDR3 nucleotides are TGTGCCACCAGCAGAGATTATGGACAGATTAATTCACCCCTCCACTTT.

The J gene is TRBJ1-1, the V gene TRBV6-1; D uncertain. Trimming stripped 2 bases from V and 8 bases from J, with 9 bases between. CDR3 length equals 12 residues. Looked up from germline, CDR1 is MNHNS and CDR2 is SASEGT. CDR3 sequence reads: CASSEPRPEAFF. For the CDR3, the DNA is TGTGCCAGCAGTGAACCCAGACCCGAAGCTTTCTTT.

The rearrangement joins TRBV11-2 to TRBJ2-5, with unresolved D. Germline loops: CDR1 SGHAT, CDR2 FQNNGV. Trimming took off 5 bases at V and 2 bases at J, with 12 bases between the two ends. CDR3 size: 14 residues. CDR3 loop: CASSIGRIQETQYF. For the CDR3, the DNA is TGTGCCAGCAGCATCGGAAGAATACAAGAGACCCAGTACTTC.

This clonotype was detected only a few times. The J gene is TRBJ2-3, the V gene TRBV20-1; maybe TRBD2 (5 bases). V shed 7 bases and J shed 2 bases, with 13 bases lying between them. Germline V gene lookup returns CDR1 DFQATT and CDR2 SNEGSKA (reference sequence). The CDR3 loop spans 13 amino acids. The CDR3 sequence is CSGAGMDTDTQYF. The DNA of the CDR3 is TGCAGTGGCGCGGGTATGGACACAGATACGCAGTATTTT.

The J gene is TRBJ2-3, the V gene TRBV11-3, with D possibly matching TRBD2 (6 bases). The CDR3 spans 12 residues. The germline V gene encodes CDR1 SGHNT and CDR2 YENEEA. V was clipped by 2 bases and J by 8 bases, with 8 bases between them. The DNA for the CDR3 is TGTGCCAGCAGCTTATTGCGGGGTACGCAGTATTTT. Residues: CASSLLRGTQYF.

The chain employs TRBV2 and TRBJ1-1; weak D call: TRBD1 (5 bases). This CDR3 region has 14 residues. The germline V gene has CDR1 SNHLY and CDR2 FYNNEI. V was shortened by 4 bases and J by 2 bases, with 11 bases between the two germline ends. The CDR3 loop is CASSARTGNTEAFF. The CDR3 DNA is TGTGCCAGCAGTGCCCGTACAGGAAACACTGAAGCTTTCTTT.

This clonotype was picked up a small number of times. The J gene is TRBJ1-6, the V gene TRBV20-1, with 9 bases lining up with TRBD1. J lost 5 bases, V lost 6 bases, and 8 bases had no gene match. CDR3 length: 15 residues. Looked up from germline, CDR1 is DFQATT and CDR2 is SNEGSKA (reference sequence). The CDR3 spells CSAESGTGNNSPLHF. The CDR3 bases are TGCAGTGCGGAATCCGGGACAGGGAATAATTCACCCCTCCACTTT.

In regard to this clonotype: Likely a read error: the CDR3 ends without its conserved phenylalanine or tryptophan. The rearrangement links TRBV7-9 to TRBJ1-6; a weak D match, TRBD1 (6 bases). CDR1 is SEHNR, CDR2 FQNEAQ, per germline (reference sequence). This CDR3 comprises 15 residues. Trimming took off 5 bases at V and 9 bases at J, with 17 bases between the two ends. The CDR3 DNA is TGTGCCAGCAGCCCACTGGTACAGGGTGGTTCACCCCTCCACTCT. This gives the protein CASSPLVQGGSPLHS.

The chain joins TRBV6-1 to TRBJ2-3; D remains ambiguous. V lost 7 bases and J 6 bases, leaving 14 bases between the germline ends. Germline CDR1 is MNHNS and CDR2 is SASEGT. The CDR3 sequence is 13 residues long. The CDR3 region has the DNA TGTGCCAGCACCCCAACCCCCGTTGATACGCAGTATTTT. Its translation is CASTPTPVDTQYF.

This clonotype was observed a handful of times. V usage is TRBV20-1 and J usage is TRBJ1-5; D unresolved. CDR1 and CDR2 from the germline V gene are DFQATT and SNEGSKA (reference sequence). The CDR3 extends over 14 amino acids. Trimming took 3 bases from V and 4 from J, leaving 13 bases between them. CDR3 loop: CSARDHAGNQPQHF. In DNA, the CDR3 is TGCAGTGCTAGGGATCACGCGGGGAATCAGCCCCAGCATTTT.

The count of this clonotype is one. J is TRBJ1-2 and V is TRBV10-3; maybe TRBD1 (5 bases). The CDR3 has 13 residues. The V end lost 4 bases, the J end lost 3 bases, and 9 bases lay between the germline ends. Germline loops: CDR1 ENHRY, CDR2 SYGVKD. In nucleotides, the CDR3 is TGTGCCATCAGTGCCGGGACGGACTATGGCTACACCTTC. Translating it yields CAISAGTDYGYTF.

The J gene is TRBJ2-1, the V gene TRBV5-1; no firm D call. There are 12 residues in the CDR3. Germline V gene sequence: CDR1 SGHRS, CDR2 YFSETQ. The ends were cut back, 2 bases at V and 7 bases at J, with 7 bases in the middle. CDR3 residues: CASSFVGNEQFF. CDR3 nucleotides: TGCGCCAGCAGCTTTGTGGGGAATGAGCAGTTCTTC.

This sequence joins TRBV5-1 and TRBJ2-5, with D possibly being TRBD1 (6 bases). V lost 2 bases, J lost 2 bases, and 10 bases lay in between. Germline V gives CDR1 SGHRS, CDR2 YFSETQ. This CDR3 has 14 residues. CDR3 sequence (DNA): TGCGCCAGCAGCTTACAGGGTAGGCAAGAGACCCAGTACTTC. Protein sequence: CASSLQGRQETQYF.

The chain links TRBV2 to TRBJ1-6; TRBD1 matches 8 bases. This CDR3 comprises 15 residues. The J segment lost 7 bases and the V segment lost 8 bases, leaving 10 bases of the junction unmatched. Germline assignment: CDR1 SNHLY and CDR2 FYNNEI. CDR3 in amino acids: CASGGTGAGNSPLHF. As DNA, the CDR3 is TGTGCCAGCGGGGGGACAGGCGCCGGGAATTCACCCCTCCACTTT.

This chain connects TRBV20-1 to TRBJ1-1; TRBD1 aligns across 9 bases. Germline trimming cut 1 base from V and 7 bases from J; bases unmatched to any gene: 7. Germline CDR1 and CDR2: DFQATT and SNEGSKA (reference sequence). The CDR3 length is 14 residues. This chain's CDR3 is CSARAGTGTYEAFF. The CDR3, as DNA: TGCAGTGCTAGAGCCGGGACAGGGACGTATGAAGCTTTCTTT.

This CDR3 is CASNGNYGYTF. The DNA of the CDR3 is TGTGCCAGCAACGGCAACTATGGCTACACCTTC. The chain employs TRBV7-9 and TRBJ1-2; no definite D call. This CDR3 contains 11 residues. CDR1 is SEHNR, CDR2 FQNEAQ, per germline (reference sequence). Deletions cut 7 bases from V and 2 bases from J, with 5 bases between. Using reference TRBV7-9 and TRBJ1-2 for the parts outside the CDR3, the full variable domain is DTGVSQNPRHKITKRGQNVTFRCDPISEHNRLYWYRQTLGQGPEFLTYFQNEAQLEKSRLLSDRFSAERPKGSFSTLEIQRTEQGDSAMYLCASNGNYGYTFGSGTRLTVV.

The chain carries TRBV2 and TRBJ2-4, with 9 bases lining up with TRBD2. The length of the CDR3 is 13 residues. The germline gives CDR1 SNHLY, CDR2 FYNNEI. V gave up 8 bases and J gave up 8 bases; unmatched junction bases: 7. For the CDR3, the DNA is TGTGCCAGCCTTTTAGCGGGGGCTGACATTCAGTACTTC. Protein sequence: CASLLAGADIQYF. Using reference TRBV2 and TRBJ2-4 for the parts outside the CDR3, the full variable domain is EPEVTQTPSHQVTQMGQEVILRCVPISNHLYFYWYRQILGQKVEFLVSFYNNEISEKSEIFDDQFSVERPDGSNFTLKIRSTKLEDSAMYFCASLLAGADIQYFGAGTRLSVL.

The J gene is TRBJ1-2, the V gene TRBV5-4; no clear D. Germline CDR1 SGHNT, CDR2 YYREEE (reference sequence). Trimming stripped 4 bases from V and 4 bases from J, with 8 bases between. This CDR3 has 12 amino acids. CDR3 region: CASSVHGYGYTF. The CDR3 DNA follows: TGTGCCAGCAGCGTACACGGCTATGGCTACACCTTC.

This clonotype was picked up a small number of times. This chain uses TRBV20-1 with TRBJ1-5, with D tentatively TRBD1 (5 bases). Germline V lookup: CDR1 DFQATT, CDR2 SNEGSKA (reference sequence). This CDR3 contains 14 residues. Trimming removed 3 bases from V and 3 bases from J, with 12 bases in between. CDR3 DNA: TGCAGTGCTAGTGCAGGGTATGACAATCAGCCCCAGCATTTT. Amino acid sequence: CSASAGYDNQPQHF.

The V call is TRBV12-3 or TRBV12-4, the J call TRBJ2-2; the D gene is possibly TRBD2 (6 bases). The V gene lost 6 bases and the J gene lost 7 bases, with 12 bases spanning the gap. The CDR3 is 13 residues long. The CDR3 nucleotides read TGTGCCAGCAGCACTAAGGAGGGCGGGGAGCTGTTTTTT. It yields the protein CASSTKEGGELFF.

This clonotype was observed a single time. This chain uses TRBV15 with TRBJ2-7; tentative D call: TRBD2 (6 bases). The CDR3 consists of 19 residues. V shed 0 bases and J shed 3 bases, with 24 bases lying between them. CDR1 LNHNV and CDR2 YYDKDF come from the germline V gene (reference sequence). CDR3 region: CATSRDRRLEGPLNYEQYF. The DNA of the CDR3 is TGTGCCACCAGCAGAGATAGGAGACTAGAGGGCCCCCTTAACTACGAGCAGTACTTC.

V and J are TRBV7-9 and TRBJ1-1; TRBD1 aligns across 10 bases. Losses at the gene ends were 5 bases for V and 7 bases for J; bases not matched to a gene: 1. In germline, CDR1 is SEHNR, CDR2 FQNEAQ (reference sequence). This CDR3 has 12 amino acids. The CDR3 DNA reads TGTGCCAGCAGCAGGACAGGGGGTGAAGCTTTCTTT. Translated, it gives CASSRTGGEAFF.

The chain combines TRBV19 with TRBJ1-2; TRBD1 might be the D (6 bases). The germline V gene has CDR1 LNHDA and CDR2 SQIVND (reference sequence). V was cut by 4 bases and J by 3 bases, with 6 bases left in between. This CDR3 region has 12 residues. The CDR3 DNA reads TGTGCCAGTAGTAACAGGGACTATGGCTACACCTTC. This codes for CASSNRDYGYTF.

Only a few counts were recorded for this clonotype. The chain couples TRBV7-8 to TRBJ2-2; TRBD2 is a possible D gene (7 bases). V shed 5 bases and J shed 7 bases, with 11 bases lying between them. CDR1 and CDR2 from the germline V gene are SGHVS and FQNEAQ. The CDR3 covers 13 residues. CDR3 protein: CASSRGAGGELFF. Written as DNA, the CDR3 is TGTGCCAGCAGCCGGGGGGCCGGCGGGGAGCTGTTTTTT.

The chain links TRBV6-1 to TRBJ2-3; D is possibly TRBD1 (6 bases). Trimming took 4 bases from V and 4 from J, leaving 15 bases between them. This CDR3 is 15 amino acids long. The germline V gene has CDR1 MNHNS and CDR2 SASEGT. DNA for the CDR3: TGTGCCAGCAGTGGACTACAGGGAGTCGCAGATACGCAGTATTTT. Translated, it gives CASSGLQGVADTQYF.

This clonotype was seen just once. The CDR3, as DNA: TGTGCCAGCAGTTTATCTAGGCAGGGTGGGCTGTTTTTT. It is translated as CASSLSRQGGLFF. The chain employs TRBV27 and TRBJ2-2, with D maybe TRBD1 (5 bases). Between the trimmed V and J ends, which lost 0 bases and 13 bases, there was a span of 12 bases. From germline, CDR1 is MNHEY and CDR2 SMNVEV (reference sequence). The CDR3 runs to 13 residues.

The CDR3 sequence is CASSLAPGDTQYF. CDR3 nucleotides: TGTGCCAGCAGCTTAGCCCCCGGGGATACGCAGTATTTT. This chain joins TRBV11-3 and TRBJ2-3; D not resolved. Germline CDR1 and CDR2: SGHNT and YENEEA. The CDR3 consists of 13 residues. Trimming shortened V by 1 base and J by 6 bases, and 8 bases separated the two germline ends.

The J gene is TRBJ1-6, the V gene TRBV27, with D perhaps matching TRBD1 (6 bases). Trimming removed 3 bases at V and 0 bases at J, with 12 bases between. Germline V gene data show CDR1 as MNHEY and CDR2 as SMNVEV (reference sequence). The CDR3 has 17 amino acids. CDR3 nucleotides: TGTGCCAGCAGTTTCAGCACAGGGAGCTCCTATAATTCACCCCTCCACTTT. Protein product: CASSFSTGSSYNSPLHF.

This clonotype appeared once. The genes are TRBV12-5 and TRBJ1-6; the match to TRBD1 covers 10 bases. V was clipped by 4 bases and J by 8 bases; unmatched bases: 2. The length of the CDR3 is 14 residues. The germline gives CDR1 LGHNT, CDR2 FRNRAP. CDR3: CASGSGTGDSPLHF. In nucleotides, the CDR3 is TGTGCTAGTGGTTCCGGGACAGGGGATTCACCCCTCCACTTT. Combining the CDR3 with reference TRBV12-5 and TRBJ1-6 gives the whole variable domain DARVTQTPRHKVTEMGQEVTMRCQPILGHNTVFWYRQTMMQGLELLAYFRNRAPLDDSGMPKDRFSAEMPDATLATLKIQPSEPRDSAVYFCASGSGTGDSPLHFGNGTRLTVT.

This clonotype has just one count. J is TRBJ1-6 and V is TRBV24-1; the D gene is possibly TRBD1 (5 bases). CDR1 KGHDR and CDR2 SFDVKD come from the germline V gene. This CDR3 is 14 amino acids long. The V end lost 4 bases, the J end lost 6 bases, and 9 bases lay between the germline ends. The CDR3 here is CATSEGRINSPLHF. CDR3 in DNA: TGTGCCACCAGTGAGGGACGTATTAATTCACCCCTCCACTTT.